The table lists the clone carrying this TCR beta chain with a count of one. These data come from a study of blood T cell repertoires in COVID-19. Across the study: From the United States, Italy and Spain came samples of acute and convalescent COVID-19. PBMCs, B-cell-depleted T cells, or T cells were the source of the cDNA or gDNA that made up the material.

This CDR3 spans 17 amino acids. CDR1 is MNHEY and CDR2 is SMNVEV in the germline V gene (reference sequence). V was trimmed by 0 bases and J by 2 bases, leaving 15 bases between them. In the authors' workflow: By means of reference gene primer amplification, nucleated cell counts were estimated. The method was immunoSEQ multiplex PCR; TCRdb's version includes in-frame clones alone and lacks a portion of them. That table furnishes V, J and clone size, whereas the DNA furnished D and trimming. The sample lists 200,000 to 250,000 clones; more than 65% were seen once. Sequencing was carried out using peripheral blood. The clonotype was recovered from a woman aged 80 or over with acute or convalescent COVID-19. The chain couples TRBV27 to TRBJ2-3; tentatively, D is TRBD1 (6 bases). The CDR3 DNA is TGTGCCAGCAGTTTATCCTCCCCAGGGGTTCTCACAGATACGCAGTATTTT. Its protein is CASSLSSPGVLTDTQYF.